These T cell receptor beta chains were read from a single sample in a study of blood T cell repertoires in COVID-19. Clones were read by immunoSEQ multiplex PCR, and TCRdb kept only the in-frame ones, dropping some. Of roughly 43,000 clones detected, 82% appear once; the ten largest clones hold over 4%. Sequenced sample: peripheral blood. These receptors were collected from a woman aged 70-85 years with acute or convalescent COVID-19. CDR3s include the opening cysteine and the closing phenylalanine or tryptophan. The order of the fields is CDR3 length, D gene, clone size, V gene, J gene, CDR3 DNA, CDR3 protein. D genes are given only for firm matches. Expanded clones get a size class; other rows say once, few or many, or leave the size out.

19	TRBD2	.	TRBV7-9	TRBJ2-1	TGTGCCAGCAGCTTACGGGGGGGAGCCGGGACTAGCGGGACTAATGAGCAGTTCTTC	CASSLRGGAGTSGTNEQFF
15	.	.	TRBV11-1	TRBJ2-1	TGTGCCAGCAGCACCCAAACGTATAGCTTGAATGAGCAGTTCTTC	CASSTQTYSLNEQFF
13	.	.	TRBV5-1	TRBJ2-2	TGCGCCAGCAGCTTGGTACTAGATCGGGAGCTGTTTTTT	CASSLVLDRELFF
16	TRBD1	.	TRBV29-1	TRBJ2-1	TGCAGCGTTGAATTCCCCGGACAGGGGTTTTACAATGAGCAGTTCTTC	CSVEFPGQGFYNEQFF
14	.	once	TRBV19	TRBJ2-3	TGTGCCAGTAGTATTCCTAAAAGCACAGATACGCAGTATTTT	CASSIPKSTDTQYF
13	TRBD1	few	TRBV3-1/TRBV3-2	TRBJ1-1	TGTGCCAGCAGCCCTTACAGGGGGCACGGAGCTTTCTTT	CASSPYRGHGAFF
14	TRBD2	.	TRBV7-9	TRBJ2-1	TGTGCCAGCAGCCGGACTAGCGGGCACAATGAGCAGTTCTTC	CASSRTSGHNEQFF
14	.	.	TRBV14	TRBJ1-6	TGTGCCAGCAGCCAAGAGACAGATAATTCACCCCTCCACTTT	CASSQETDNSPLHF
14	.	.	TRBV4-1	TRBJ2-7	TGCGCCAGCAGCCGGGGGACTGTCTCCTACGAGCAGTACTTC	CASSRGTVSYEQYF
15	.	.	TRBV21-1	TRBJ2-3	TGTGCCAGCAGCCTGCGGGGACAGGATACAGATACGCAGTATTTT	CASSLRGQDTDTQYF
14	.	.	TRBV3-1/TRBV3-2	TRBJ1-2	TGTGCCAGCAGCCCCTATCGGAGGGGCCACGGCTACACCTTC	CASSPYRRGHGYTF
12	.	.	TRBV24-1	TRBJ1-2	TGTGCCACCAGTGATCCTCTAATGTGCTACACCTTC	CATSDPLMCYTF
13	.	.	TRBV30	TRBJ1-1	TGTGCCTGGAGTGTACAGGGGAACACTGAAGCTTTCTTT	CAWSVQGNTEAFF
14	TRBD1	.	TRBV12-5	TRBJ2-1	TGTGCTAGTGGGGCGGGACAGGGAAACAATGAGCAGTTCTTC	CASGAGQGNNEQFF
15	TRBD1	few	TRBV11-3	TRBJ2-3	TGTGCCAGCAGCCGACCCGGGACAGGGGCAGATACGCAGTATTTT	CASSRPGTGADTQYF
13	.	.	TRBV3-1/TRBV3-2	TRBJ2-7	TGTGCCAGCAGCCAAGAGAGGGGAGAGCGGGTCTACTTC	CASSQERGERVYF
16	.	.	TRBV3-1/TRBV3-2	TRBJ2-7	TGTGCCAGCAGCCAAGAGGTACTTGGGTTAGCGGACGAGCAGTACTTC	CASSQEVLGLADEQYF
14	TRBD2	.	TRBV5-1	TRBJ2-5	TGCGCCAGCACCGAGACTAGCGGGATAGAGACCCAGTACTTC	CASTETSGIETQYF
17	TRBD2	.	TRBV19	TRBJ2-1	TGTGCCAGTAGTATAGATCAGGGAACTAGCGGGTGGGATGAGCAGTTCTTC	CASSIDQGTSGWDEQFF
14	.	few	TRBV7-2	TRBJ2-5	TGTGCCAGCACCCTCACAGGGAACCAAGAGACCCAGTACTTC	CASTLTGNQETQYF
15	TRBD2	.	TRBV5-1	TRBJ2-7	TGCGCCAGCTCTCCCATCGAGGGAGGGCGGTGGGAGCAGTACTTC	CASSPIEGGRWEQYF
13	TRBD1	.	TRBV19	TRBJ1-1	TGTGCCAGTAGTATGACCGGGACAGGGCGGGCTTTCTTT	CASSMTGTGRAFF
15	.	.	TRBV28	TRBJ1-1	TGTGCCAGCAGTAAGCCGGGCCTCCAAGCGGCTGAAGCTTTCTTT	CASSKPGLQAAEAFF
19	TRBD2	.	TRBV29-1	TRBJ2-1	TGCAGCGTTGAATGGGGTCCCGGGACTAGCGGGAGGGTTGAGCATGAGCAGTTCTTC	CSVEWGPGTSGRVEHEQFF
16	TRBD1	.	TRBV28	TRBJ1-2	TGTGCCAGCAGTTTATACGAGATAAGGACAGGTGGTGGCTACACCTTC	CASSLYEIRTGGGYTF
13	TRBD1	few	TRBV11-2	TRBJ2-7	TGTGCCAGCAGCGCCGGACAGGGGAGGGAGCAGTACTTC	CASSAGQGREQYF
17	TRBD1	few	TRBV6-6	TRBJ1-3	TGTGCCAGCAGTCCTGGGACAGGTGGGTCGACTGGAAACACCATATATTTT	CASSPGTGGSTGNTIYF
15	TRBD1	.	TRBV3-1/TRBV3-2	TRBJ1-5	TGTGCCAGCAGCCAAGCCCCAGGGGGTACTCAGCCCCAGCATTTT	CASSQAPGGTQPQHF
14	.	.	TRBV19	TRBJ2-7	TGTGCCAGTAGTCCGACGGGGGTGCCGTACGAGCAGTACTTC	CASSPTGVPYEQYF
15	TRBD2	.	TRBV6-2/TRBV6-3	TRBJ2-2	TGTGCCAGCAGTTTTAGCGGGCGTAACACCGGGGAGCTGTTTTTT	CASSFSGRNTGELFF
13	.	once	TRBV5-8	TRBJ2-2	TGTGCCAGCAATCGGGGACTCACCGGGGAGCTGTTTTTT	CASNRGLTGELFF
17	TRBD2	.	TRBV13	TRBJ2-5	TGTGCCAGCAGCCTCACTAGCGGGAGGCCGATTCAAGAGACCCAGTACTTC	CASSLTSGRPIQETQYF
13	.	.	TRBV5-1	TRBJ1-1	TGCGCCAGCACCTTTGGCTCCAACACTGAAGCTTTCTTT	CASTFGSNTEAFF
15	TRBD1	.	TRBV6-5	TRBJ2-5	TGTGCCAGCAGTTACGGGGGACAGGGGGTAGAGACCCAGTACTTC	CASSYGGQGVETQYF
16	TRBD2	.	TRBV5-1	TRBJ2-3	TGCGCCAGCAGCACGGGACTAGCGGGGTACACAGATACGCAGTATTTT	CASSTGLAGYTDTQYF
15	.	.	TRBV19	TRBJ1-1	TGTGCCAGTAGTGCCTGGGGGGGCATGAACACTGAAGCTTTCTTT	CASSAWGGMNTEAFF
14	.	few	TRBV11-2	TRBJ2-4	TGTGCCAGCAGCTTAGAGGCCCATTCGATCATTCAGTACTTC	CASSLEAHSIIQYF
14	TRBD2	medium-sized	TRBV30	TRBJ2-1	TGTGCCTGGAGCGAGACTAGCGGAGGCAATGAGCAGTTCTTC	CAWSETSGGNEQFF
15	TRBD1	.	TRBV2	TRBJ1-1	TGTGCCAGCAGCCCTCCGGGACAGGAGAACACTGAAGCTTTCTTT	CASSPPGQENTEAFF
15	.	.	TRBV24-1	TRBJ2-2	TGTGCCACCAGTGATTACAGGGTGGGCACCGGGGAGCTGTTTTTT	CATSDYRVGTGELFF
16	TRBD1	.	TRBV6-5	TRBJ1-2	TGTGCCAGCAGTTACAATCAGGGACAGCCTAACTATGGCTACACCTTC	CASSYNQGQPNYGYTF
17	TRBD2	.	TRBV5-1	TRBJ2-3	TGCGCCAGCAGCTTGAGTTCTGCGGGAGGATACACAGATACGCAGTATTTT	CASSLSSAGGYTDTQYF
15	TRBD1	.	TRBV28	TRBJ1-6	TGTGCCAGCAGTTTAGACCGACAGGGCCAATTGCCCCTCCACTTT	CASSLDRQGQLPLHF
14	.	.	TRBV30	TRBJ2-1	TGTGCCTGGAGTAGCGGGCCTTGGGGAGGTGAGCAGTTCTTC	CAWSSGPWGGEQFF
16	.	.	TRBV2	TRBJ1-1	TGTGCCAGCAGTGAAGGGAGGTCTTTCCAGAACACTGAAGCTTTCTTT	CASSEGRSFQNTEAFF
16	.	.	TRBV5-1	TRBJ1-3	TGCGCCAGCAGCCCCTTGAGCCGGGGAGAAGGAAACACCATATATTTT	CASSPLSRGEGNTIYF
14	TRBD2	.	TRBV28	TRBJ2-7	TGTGCCAGCAGGGGACTAGCGGGAGGCTACGAGCAGTACTTC	CASRGLAGGYEQYF
19	TRBD1	.	TRBV5-5	TRBJ2-1	TGTGCCAGCAGCCGCTCCCCGGGACAGGGGTCTAGCTCCTACAATGAGCAGTTCTTC	CASSRSPGQGSSSYNEQFF
16	.	.	TRBV4-1	TRBJ2-2	TGCGCCAGCAGCCAAGATTGGAAAGGGGGCACCGGGGAGCTGTTTTTT	CASSQDWKGGTGELFF
13	.	.	TRBV3-1/TRBV3-2	TRBJ2-7	TGTGCCAGCAGCCAAGATGGCGGGACCGAGCAGTACTTC	CASSQDGGTEQYF
14	TRBD1	.	TRBV28	TRBJ2-7	TGTGCCAGCAGTTTAACAGGGGGCGCGTACGAGCAGTACTTC	CASSLTGGAYEQYF